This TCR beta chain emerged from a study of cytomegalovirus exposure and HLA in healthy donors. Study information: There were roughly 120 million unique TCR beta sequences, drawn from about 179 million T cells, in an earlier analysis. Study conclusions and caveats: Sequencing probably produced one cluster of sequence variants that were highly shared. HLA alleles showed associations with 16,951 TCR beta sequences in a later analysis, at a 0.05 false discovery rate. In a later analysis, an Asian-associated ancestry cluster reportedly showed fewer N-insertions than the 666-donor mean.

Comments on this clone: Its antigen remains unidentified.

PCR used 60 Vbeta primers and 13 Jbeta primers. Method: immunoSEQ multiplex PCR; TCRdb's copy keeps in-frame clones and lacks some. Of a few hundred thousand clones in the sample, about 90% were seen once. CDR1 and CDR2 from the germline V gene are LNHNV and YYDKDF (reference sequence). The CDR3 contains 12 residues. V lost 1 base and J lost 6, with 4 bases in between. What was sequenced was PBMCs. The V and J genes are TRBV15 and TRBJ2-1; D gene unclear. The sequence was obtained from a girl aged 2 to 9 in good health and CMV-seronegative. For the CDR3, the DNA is TGTGCCACCAGCAGAGTCGGCAATGAGCAGTTCTTC. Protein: CATSRVGNEQFF. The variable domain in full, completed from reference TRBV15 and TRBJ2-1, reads DAMVIQNPRYQVTQFGKPVTLSCSQTLNHNVMYWYQQKSSQAPKLLFHYYDKDFNNEADTPDNFQSRRPNTSFCFLDIRSPGLGDTAMYLCATSRVGNEQFFGPGTRLTVL.